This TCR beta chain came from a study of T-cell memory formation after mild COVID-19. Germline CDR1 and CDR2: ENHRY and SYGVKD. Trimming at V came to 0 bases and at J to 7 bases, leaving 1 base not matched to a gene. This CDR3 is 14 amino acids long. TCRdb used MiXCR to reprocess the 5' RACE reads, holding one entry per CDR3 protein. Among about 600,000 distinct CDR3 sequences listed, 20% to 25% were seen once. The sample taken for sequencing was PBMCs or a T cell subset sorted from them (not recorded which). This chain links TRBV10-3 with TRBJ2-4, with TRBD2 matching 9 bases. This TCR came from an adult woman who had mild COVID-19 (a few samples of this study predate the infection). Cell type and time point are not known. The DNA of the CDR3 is TGTGCCATCAGTGAGTCGGGGACTAGCAACATTCAGTACTTC. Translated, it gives CAISESGTSNIQYF.